This passage covers 8 T cell receptor beta chains from one sample sequenced in a study of tumor-infiltrating lymphocytes in primary liver carcinoma (dated by TCRdb to about 2017). Blood RNA was extracted from unsorted whole blood with TRIzol reagent; germline DNA came from the DNeasy Blood & Tissue kit. The sequencer listed for this sample is Illumina HiSeq 2500. TCRbeta-specific cDNA was reverse-transcribed from around 0.45 ug total RNA using a constant-region primer and ProtoScript II reverse transcriptase. Three nested multiplex PCR rounds, following a slightly modified ARM-PCR procedure, were used to build the TCRbeta libraries. The first two PCR rounds used multiplex TRBV1-TRBV30 forward primers with a Cbeta reverse primer, each for 10 to 11 cycles. The public reads were quality trimmed at Q25 with fastp and then assembled into clones with MiXCR by TCRdb, keeping productive beta chains. Rows merge per CDR3 protein into single entries with the most common DNA and genes. The sample data list 330,000 or so distinct CDR3 sequences, and 65% of these were observed just once. The ten top clones hold roughly 6% of the sample.

Sequenced: peripheral blood. The receptors shown here come from a man aged 40-50 years with primary liver carcinoma and hepatitis B virus infection.

Worth noting for this clonotype: One junction end does not reproduce the germline sequence, and a read error may be involved. This chain connects TRBV5-5 to TRBJ2-7, with D possibly matching TRBD2 (6 bases). In germline, CDR1 is SGHKS, CDR2 YYEKEE (reference sequence). CDR3 length equals 15 residues. The CDR3 DNA reads as TGCGCCAGCAGCCCCCACAGCGGGCTCTCCTACGAGCAGCACTTC. This gives the protein CASSPHSGLSYEQHF.

To note about this clonotype: A much larger clone differs by one base, so this may be a read error. V gene TRBV4-3 combines with J gene TRBJ2-1, with TRBD2 matching 9 bases. Germline V CDR1 and CDR2: LGHNA, YSLEER. The CDR3 extends over 16 amino acids. CDR3 loop: CVSSQAPLAGRDEQFF. As DNA, the CDR3 is TGCGTCAGCAGCCAAGCCCCGCTAGCGGGAAGGGATGAGCAGTTCTTC.

Regarding this clonotype: Just one base apart from a much larger clone, this may be a read error. The V and J genes are TRBV6-5 and TRBJ1-1; 8 nucleotides agree with TRBD1. The CDR3 has 14 amino acids. The germline V gene encodes CDR1 MNHEY and CDR2 SVGAGI. This CDR3 is CASSRQGSSTEAYF. In DNA, the CDR3 is TGTGCCAGCAGCCGACAGGGGTCGAGCACTGAAGCTTACTTT.

On this clonotype: Its ends do not fully match the called genes, so a read error is possible. This chain connects TRBV10-3 to TRBJ2-7; 8 nucleotides align to TRBD2. Germline CDR1 reads ENHRY; CDR2 reads SYGVKD. There are 15 residues in the CDR3. The CDR3 nucleotides read TGTGCCATCAGTGAGGCCACTAGCGGCCACTACGAGCGGTACTTC. This encodes CAISEATSGHYERYF.

As concerns this clonotype: A read error is possible here, since a much larger clone lies one base away. This chain links TRBV6-2 or TRBV6-3 with TRBJ2-1; possible D gene TRBD2, 6 bases. Trimming removed 4 bases from V and 2 bases from J, with 12 bases in between. The V gene's germline CDR1 is MNHEY and CDR2 SVGEGT. This CDR3 contains 15 residues. CDR3 coding DNA: TGTGCCAGCAGTTTGGTAGGAGGGGCCTACAATGAGCAGTTCTTC. It codes for CASSLVGGAYNEQFF.

The J gene is TRBJ2-1, the V gene TRBV11-2; tentative D call: TRBD2 (6 bases). Between the trimmed V and J ends, which lost 1 base and 4 bases, there was a span of 14 bases. This CDR3 is built from 16 residues. Germline CDR1 and CDR2: SGHAT and FQNNGV. For the CDR3, the DNA is TGTGCCAGCAGCTTAGTCGGGACTTCCTCATACAATGAGCAGTTCTTC. It yields the protein CASSLVGTSSYNEQFF. The variable domain in full, completed from reference TRBV11-2 and TRBJ2-1, reads EAGVAQSPRYKIIEKRQSVAFWCNPISGHATLYWYQQILGQGPKLLIQFQNNGVVDDSQLPKDRFSAERLKGVDSTLKIQPAKLEDSAVYLCASSLVGTSSYNEQFFGPGTRLTVL.

For this clonotype: Mismatch with germline at one junction end may stem from a read error. V is TRBV11-3 and J is TRBJ1-5; the match to TRBD1 covers 7 bases. The CDR3 sequence is 18 residues long. Germline V gene lookup returns CDR1 SGHNT and CDR2 YENEEA. The CDR3 region has the DNA TGTGCCAGCGGCCCCCCGGAGGTGGTAGCAGGGGGTCATCAGCTCCAGCATTTT. Translating gives CASGPPEVVAGGHQLQHF.

As to this clonotype: It may be a read error: a sequence one base away is much more abundant. The rearrangement links TRBV4-3 to TRBJ2-7; no clear D gene. The CDR3 length is 15 residues. Germline CDR1 and CDR2: LGHNA and YSLEER. CDR3 in DNA: TGCGCCAGCTGCCAAAGCGCCCGTAGCTCCTACGAGCAGTACTTC. Translated, it gives CASCQSARSSYEQYF.